The 15 T cell receptor beta chains presented below share a single source sample, sequenced in a study of blood T cell repertoires in COVID-19. The method was immunoSEQ multiplex PCR; TCRdb's version includes in-frame clones alone and lacks a portion of them. Of 85,000 to 130,000 clones in the sample, approximately 83% were seen once. The sequencing sample was made of PBMCs or T cells enriched from blood (not recorded which). The receptors stem from a woman aged 45 to 65 who had recovered from COVID-19.

V usage is TRBV6-1 and J usage is TRBJ1-2; D may be TRBD1 (6 bases). The CDR3 is 14 residues long. Deletions cut 3 bases from V and 2 bases from J, with 10 bases between. The germline CDR1 and CDR2 sequences are MNHNS and SASEGT. The CDR3 DNA is TGTGCCAGCAGTGACCAAACAGGGAACTATGGCTACACCTTC. Its translation: CASSDQTGNYGYTF.

The chain uses TRBV27 and TRBJ2-5, with D perhaps matching TRBD1 (5 bases). V was trimmed by 2 bases and J by 7 bases, leaving 11 bases between them. CDR3 length: 13 amino acids. The germline V gene has CDR1 MNHEY and CDR2 SMNVEV (reference sequence). The CDR3 DNA reads as TGTGCCAGCAGTTTAGGGGCTGCAGGGACCCAGTACTTC. It specifies CASSLGAAGTQYF.

The chain joins TRBV24-1 to TRBJ2-5; TRBD2 matches 7 bases. This CDR3 is built from 15 residues. CDR1 is KGHDR, CDR2 SFDVKD, per germline. V shed 3 bases, J shed 5 bases, and the junction held 8 bases outside the gene matches. In nucleotides, the CDR3 is TGTGCCACCAGTGATAGTGGGGGGGGACGGGAGACCCAGTACTTC. It translates to CATSDSGGGRETQYF.

This clone was seen a single time. V and J are TRBV9 and TRBJ2-3, with TRBD2 matching over 11 bases. Germline trimming cut 3 bases from V and 2 bases from J; bases unmatched to any gene: 2. There are 15 residues in the CDR3. Germline lookup yields CDR1 SGDLS and CDR2 YYNGEE. This CDR3 is CASSATSGATDTQYF. DNA of the CDR3: TGTGCCAGCAGCGCGACTAGCGGGGCCACAGATACGCAGTATTTT. Together with reference TRBV9 and TRBJ2-3, the CDR3 gives the full variable domain: DSGVTQTPKHLITATGQRVTLRCSPRSGDLSVYWYQQSLDQGLQFLIQYYNGEERAKGNILERFSAQQFPDLHSELNLSSLELGDSALYFCASSATSGATDTQYFGPGTRLTVL.

V and J are TRBV7-8 and TRBJ2-1; tentative D call: TRBD2 (5 bases). Germline V gene lookup returns CDR1 SGHVS and CDR2 FQNEAQ. The CDR3 totals 15 residues. Between the trimmed V and J ends, which lost 2 bases and 6 bases, there was a span of 14 bases. The chain's CDR3 is CASSLLAGHSNEQFF. The CDR3 DNA follows: TGTGCCAGCAGCTTACTAGCAGGTCATTCCAATGAGCAGTTCTTC.

The rearrangement joins TRBV4-1 to TRBJ2-2, with 9 bases that match TRBD2. The junction had 3 bases not matched to a gene; V was cut back by 1 base and J by 3 bases. Germline CDR1 is MGHRA and CDR2 is YSYEKL. The CDR3 sequence is 16 residues long. CDR3 nucleotide sequence: TGCGCCAGCAGCCAAGTAGCGGGAGAGGACACCGGGGAGCTGTTTTTT. This gives the protein CASSQVAGEDTGELFF.

The chain joins TRBV5-1 to TRBJ2-3, with TRBD2 as a possible D gene (6 bases). The CDR3 loop spans 17 amino acids. Trimming took off 0 bases at V and 4 bases at J, with 18 bases between the two ends. Germline CDR1 and CDR2: SGHRS and YFSETQ. The CDR3 sequence: CASSLEASASAADTQYF. DNA of the CDR3: TGCGCCAGCAGCTTGGAAGCTTCGGCTAGCGCGGCAGATACGCAGTATTTT.

In this sample, this clone turned up once. This sequence joins TRBV5-1 and TRBJ2-3; 8 bases fit TRBD1. V lost 2 bases to trimming and J lost 1 base; unmatched junction nucleotides: 3. The CDR3 length is 15 residues. CDR1 SGHRS and CDR2 YFSETQ come from the germline V gene. The CDR3 DNA sequence: TGCGCCAGCAGCTTTGGACAGGGAGGCACAGATACGCAGTATTTT. Amino acids: CASSFGQGGTDTQYF.

The chain is built from TRBV6-5 and TRBJ1-1, with 7 bases matching TRBD1. J was trimmed by 1 base and V by 6 bases; bases with no gene match: 5. The CDR3 contains 14 residues. Germline CDR1 MNHEY, CDR2 SVGAGI. CDR3 nucleotide sequence: TGTGCCAGCAGGATAGACAGGGCGAACACTGAAGCTTTCTTT. Translation: CASRIDRANTEAFF.

The chain carries TRBV24-1 and TRBJ2-5; the match to TRBD1 covers 10 bases. J was trimmed by 1 base and V by 4 bases; bases with no gene match: 5. The CDR3 spans 16 residues. CDR1 KGHDR and CDR2 SFDVKD come from the germline V gene. The CDR3 sequence: CATSEGTGDRQETQYF. The CDR3 region has the DNA TGTGCCACCAGTGAGGGGACAGGGGACCGCCAAGAGACCCAGTACTTC.

The V gene is TRBV7-3, the J gene TRBJ2-2, with TRBD2 matching over 7 bases. CDR1 and CDR2 (germline): SGHTA, FQGTGA. Unmatched junction bases numbered 5, after V lost 5 bases and J lost 2 bases. The CDR3 covers 15 residues. CDR3 nucleotides: TGTGCCAGCAGCCCTACTAGCGCCAACACCGGGGAGCTGTTTTTT. It translates to CASSPTSANTGELFF.

The chain recombines TRBV7-9 with TRBJ2-7, with a weak D call TRBD1 (6 bases). The V end lost 3 bases, the J end lost 4 bases, and 10 bases lay between the germline ends. Per germline, CDR1 SEHNR and CDR2 FQNEAQ (reference sequence). The CDR3 length is 13 residues. CDR3 sequence (DNA): TGTGCCAGCAGCTTTTTAGGGGGATACGAGCAGTACTTC. Protein product: CASSFLGGYEQYF.

The sample holds a few counts of this clone. The chain links TRBV6-4 to TRBJ2-2; no firm D call. CDR3 length: 14 residues. With 2 bases removed from V and 6 bases from J, the gap between germline ends came to 10 bases. Looked up from germline, CDR1 is MRHNA and CDR2 is SNTAGT. CDR3 loop: CASSDQYGAGELFF. CDR3 in DNA: TGTGCCAGCAGTGACCAGTATGGAGCCGGGGAGCTGTTTTTT.

The CDR3 is CASSPDIAKNIQYF. For the CDR3, the DNA is TGTGCCAGCAGCCCCGACATAGCCAAAAACATTCAGTACTTC. This chain joins TRBV3-1 (or the pseudogene TRBV3-2) and TRBJ2-4; the D is unclear. This CDR3 has 14 residues. Trimming cost V 4 bases and J 0 bases, with 7 bases left between them. The germline V gene encodes CDR1 LGHDT and CDR2 YNNKEL (reference sequence).

The chain couples TRBV24-1 to TRBJ2-1, with TRBD2 matching over 8 bases. V lost 3 bases, J lost 1 base, and 7 bases stayed unmatched. CDR1 and CDR2 (germline): KGHDR, SFDVKD. This CDR3 is built from 17 residues. CDR3 in amino acids: CATSDTIAGPSYNEQFF. The CDR3 DNA reads as TGTGCCACCAGTGATACCATAGCGGGACCATCCTACAATGAGCAGTTCTTC.